This is a list of T cell receptor beta chains from one sample in a study of Ad26.COV2.S vaccination and SARS-CoV-2 variants. The table came from immunoSEQ multiplex PCR; TCRdb's copy has only in-frame clones and leaves some out. The sample carries hundreds of thousands of clones, 80% to 95% recorded once. This sample comprised peripheral blood, obtained in a trial of Ad26.COV2.S vaccine versus placebo. The receptors stem from a person aged 18-65 years who received the Ad26.COV2.S COVID-19 vaccine or a placebo. CDR3s include the opening cysteine and the closing phenylalanine or tryptophan. D genes are given only for firm matches. Rows give clone size only sometimes, using once, few, many, or a class for an expanded clone.

CDR3aa: CASSLLRQGGYTF
CDR3nt: TGTGCCAGCAGTTTATTGAGACAAGGGGGCTACACCTTC
d_gene: .
abundance: once
j_gene: TRBJ1-2
v_gene: TRBV28

CDR3aa: CASSFRDEQYF
CDR3nt: TGTGCCAGCAGTTTTAGGGACGAGCAGTACTTC
d_gene: .
abundance: .
j_gene: TRBJ2-7
v_gene: TRBV12-3/TRBV12-4

CDR3aa: CASSLNLFYEQYF
CDR3nt: TGTGCCAGCAGCCTAAATCTATTCTACGAGCAGTACTTC
d_gene: .
abundance: .
j_gene: TRBJ2-7
v_gene: TRBV7-2

CDR3aa: CASSYSNLNYGYTF
CDR3nt: TGTGCCAGCAGTTACTCGAACCTTAACTATGGCTACACCTTC
d_gene: .
abundance: .
j_gene: TRBJ1-2
v_gene: TRBV6-5

CDR3aa: CATSGDRGLEKLFF
CDR3nt: TGTGCCACCAGCGGAGACAGGGGACTTGAAAAACTGTTTTTT
d_gene: TRBD1
abundance: .
j_gene: TRBJ1-4
v_gene: TRBV15

CDR3aa: CASSSKSYEQYF
CDR3nt: TGCGCCAGCAGCTCCAAGTCCTACGAGCAGTACTTC
d_gene: .
abundance: .
j_gene: TRBJ2-7
v_gene: TRBV5-1

CDR3aa: CASSYPDSSYEQYF
CDR3nt: TGTGCCAGCAGTTACCCTGACAGTTCCTACGAGCAGTACTTC
d_gene: .
abundance: .
j_gene: TRBJ2-7
v_gene: TRBV6-2/TRBV6-3

CDR3aa: CASSVSGQETQYF
CDR3nt: TGTGCCAGTAGTGTTAGCGGCCAAGAGACCCAGTACTTC
d_gene: .
abundance: few
j_gene: TRBJ2-5
v_gene: TRBV19

CDR3aa: CASSLSNSNQPQHF
CDR3nt: TGTGCCAGCAGTCTCTCGAATAGCAATCAGCCCCAGCATTTT
d_gene: .
abundance: .
j_gene: TRBJ1-5
v_gene: TRBV27

CDR3aa: CASSLGRGGGYTF
CDR3nt: TGTGCCAGCAGCTTAGGTAGGGGCGGTGGCTACACCTTC
d_gene: .
abundance: .
j_gene: TRBJ1-2
v_gene: TRBV7-2

CDR3aa: CASSPRLAGVGSDEQFF
CDR3nt: TGTGCCAGCTCACCACGACTAGCGGGAGTGGGTAGTGATGAGCAGTTCTTC
d_gene: TRBD2
abundance: .
j_gene: TRBJ2-1
v_gene: TRBV18

CDR3aa: CASSLQGGVGNTIYF
CDR3nt: TGTGCCAGCAGCTTACAGGGGGGAGTTGGAAACACCATATATTTT
d_gene: TRBD1
abundance: .
j_gene: TRBJ1-3
v_gene: TRBV5-6

CDR3aa: CASSIAGLPMDTQYF
CDR3nt: TGTGCCAGTAGTATAGCCGGACTTCCGATGGATACGCAGTATTTT
d_gene: .
abundance: .
j_gene: TRBJ2-3
v_gene: TRBV19

CDR3aa: CSAGAGLLQETQYF
CDR3nt: TGCAGTGCTGGTGCGGGACTATTACAAGAGACCCAGTACTTC
d_gene: TRBD2
abundance: .
j_gene: TRBJ2-5
v_gene: TRBV20-1

CDR3aa: CAWSRTNTGELFF
CDR3nt: TGTGCCTGGAGCAGGACGAACACCGGGGAGCTGTTTTTT
d_gene: .
abundance: few
j_gene: TRBJ2-2
v_gene: TRBV30

CDR3aa: CASSQVSISPLHF
CDR3nt: TGCGCCAGCAGCCAAGTTAGTATTTCACCCCTCCACTTT
d_gene: .
abundance: .
j_gene: TRBJ1-6
v_gene: TRBV4-1

CDR3aa: CASTLNQLPNNEQFF
CDR3nt: TGTGCCAGCACCCTCAACCAGCTCCCTAACAATGAGCAGTTCTTC
d_gene: .
abundance: .
j_gene: TRBJ2-1
v_gene: TRBV28

CDR3aa: CAIRQGLASYEQYF
CDR3nt: TGTGCCATCAGACAGGGACTAGCGAGCTACGAGCAGTACTTC
d_gene: TRBD2
abundance: few
j_gene: TRBJ2-7
v_gene: TRBV10-3

CDR3aa: CASSLGVLRGGVSTDTQYF
CDR3nt: TGTGCCAGCAGCTTGGGAGTCCTTCGAGGGGGAGTAAGTACAGATACGCAGTATTTT
d_gene: .
abundance: .
j_gene: TRBJ2-3
v_gene: TRBV7-2

CDR3aa: CASSARQGAVEKLFF
CDR3nt: TGTGCCAGCAGCGCTCGACAGGGGGCGGTTGAAAAACTGTTTTTT
d_gene: TRBD1
abundance: .
j_gene: TRBJ1-4
v_gene: TRBV5-8

CDR3aa: CASSPGTSGRRLSYNEQFF
CDR3nt: TGTGCCAGCAGCCCCGGGACTAGCGGGAGGAGACTTTCCTACAATGAGCAGTTCTTC
d_gene: TRBD2
abundance: .
j_gene: TRBJ2-1
v_gene: TRBV7-3

CDR3aa: CASSLDGGSTEAFF
CDR3nt: TGTGCCAGCAGCTTAGATGGGGGTAGCACTGAAGCTTTCTTT
d_gene: .
abundance: .
j_gene: TRBJ1-1
v_gene: TRBV11-2

CDR3aa: CARTDRGGNSPLHF
CDR3nt: TGTGCCAGGACAGACAGGGGAGGTAATTCACCCCTCCACTTT
d_gene: TRBD1
abundance: .
j_gene: TRBJ1-6
v_gene: TRBV6-5

CDR3aa: CASSYFGEQFF
CDR3nt: TGTGCCAGCTCCTACTTCGGGGAGCAGTTCTTC
d_gene: .
abundance: .
j_gene: TRBJ2-1
v_gene: TRBV28

CDR3aa: CASSSSGTGGVRSYEQYF
CDR3nt: TGTGCCAGCAGTTCATCCGGGACAGGGGGGGTTCGCTCCTACGAGCAGTACTTC
d_gene: TRBD1
abundance: once
j_gene: TRBJ2-7
v_gene: TRBV27

CDR3aa: CASSAAAEREGAEQYF
CDR3nt: TGTGCCAGCAGCGCCGCCGCTGAGCGGGAGGGTGCCGAGCAGTACTTC
d_gene: TRBD2
abundance: .
j_gene: TRBJ2-7
v_gene: TRBV5-6

CDR3aa: CAWSEGENTEAFF
CDR3nt: TGTGCCTGGAGTGAAGGGGAGAACACTGAAGCTTTCTTT
d_gene: .
abundance: .
j_gene: TRBJ1-1
v_gene: TRBV30

CDR3aa: CASSMGQNYGYTF
CDR3nt: TGTGCCAGTAGTATGGGACAGAACTATGGCTACACCTTC
d_gene: TRBD1
abundance: .
j_gene: TRBJ1-2
v_gene: TRBV19

CDR3aa: CASVGQGGMNTEAFF
CDR3nt: TGTGCCAGCGTGGGGCAGGGAGGCATGAACACTGAAGCTTTCTTT
d_gene: .
abundance: .
j_gene: TRBJ1-1
v_gene: TRBV19

CDR3aa: CASSYSFPGTGETGELFF
CDR3nt: TGTGCCAGCAGTTACTCATTTCCCGGGACAGGGGAGACCGGGGAGCTGTTTTTT
d_gene: TRBD1
abundance: .
j_gene: TRBJ2-2
v_gene: TRBV6-2/TRBV6-3

CDR3aa: CASSPQWTDYEQYF
CDR3nt: TGTGCCAGCAGTCCGCAATGGACAGACTACGAGCAGTACTTC
d_gene: .
abundance: .
j_gene: TRBJ2-7
v_gene: TRBV27

CDR3aa: CASSQSPRVTDTQYF
CDR3nt: TGCGCCAGCAGTCAATCACCCAGGGTCACAGATACGCAGTATTTT
d_gene: .
abundance: .
j_gene: TRBJ2-3
v_gene: TRBV23-1

CDR3aa: CASSQGAREIETQYF
CDR3nt: TGTGCCAGCAGCCAGGGGGCCAGGGAGATCGAGACCCAGTACTTC
d_gene: .
abundance: .
j_gene: TRBJ2-5
v_gene: TRBV3-1/TRBV3-2

CDR3aa: CASGFTGIGFEQFF
CDR3nt: TGTGCTAGTGGTTTCACAGGGATTGGCTTTGAGCAGTTCTTC
d_gene: .
abundance: .
j_gene: TRBJ2-1
v_gene: TRBV12-5

CDR3aa: CASSQVFRMDGRLFNYGYTF
CDR3nt: TGTGCCAGCAGCCAAGTATTTAGGATGGACGGAAGACTTTTTAACTATGGCTACACCTTC
d_gene: .
abundance: .
j_gene: TRBJ1-2
v_gene: TRBV4-2

CDR3aa: CASSGNRVLRYNEQFF
CDR3nt: TGTGCCAGCAGCGGAAACCGGGTCCTTAGGTACAATGAGCAGTTCTTC
d_gene: .
abundance: .
j_gene: TRBJ2-1
v_gene: TRBV7-8

CDR3aa: CASSYNPSDTQYF
CDR3nt: TGTGCCAGCAGTTACAACCCGTCAGATACGCAGTATTTT
d_gene: .
abundance: .
j_gene: TRBJ2-3
v_gene: TRBV6-5